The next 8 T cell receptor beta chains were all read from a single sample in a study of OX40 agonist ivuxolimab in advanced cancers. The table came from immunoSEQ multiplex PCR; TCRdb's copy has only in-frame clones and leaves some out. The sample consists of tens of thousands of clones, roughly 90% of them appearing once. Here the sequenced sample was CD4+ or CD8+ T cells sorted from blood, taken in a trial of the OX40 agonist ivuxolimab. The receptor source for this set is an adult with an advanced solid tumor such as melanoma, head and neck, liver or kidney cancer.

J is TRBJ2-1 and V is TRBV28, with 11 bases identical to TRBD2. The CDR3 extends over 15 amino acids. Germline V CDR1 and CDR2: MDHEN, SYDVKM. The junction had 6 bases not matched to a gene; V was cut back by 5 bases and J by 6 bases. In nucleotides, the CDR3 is TGTGCCAGCAGTGTAGCGGGAGGGCCTCTCAATGAGCAGTTCTTC. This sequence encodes CASSVAGGPLNEQFF. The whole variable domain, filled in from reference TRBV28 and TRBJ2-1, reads DVKVTQSSRYLVKRTGEKVFLECVQDMDHENMFWYRQDPGLGLRLIYFSYDVKMKEKGDIPEGYSVSREKKERFSLILESASTNQTSMYLCASSVAGGPLNEQFFGPGTRLTVL.

The CDR3 sequence is CASSMGGAQPQHF. For the CDR3, the DNA is TGTGCCAGTAGTATGGGAGGAGCTCAGCCCCAGCATTTT. The chain recombines TRBV19 with TRBJ1-5, with D unresolved. Germline loops: CDR1 LNHDA, CDR2 SQIVND (reference sequence). Trimming stripped 3 bases from V and 6 bases from J, with 9 bases between. The CDR3 consists of 13 residues.

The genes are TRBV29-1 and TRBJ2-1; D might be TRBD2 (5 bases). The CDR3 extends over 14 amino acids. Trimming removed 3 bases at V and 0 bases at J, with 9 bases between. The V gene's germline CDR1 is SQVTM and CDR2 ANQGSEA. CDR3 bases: TGCAGCGTTGAGAGGGCGATCTCCTACAATGAGCAGTTCTTC. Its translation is CSVERAISYNEQFF.

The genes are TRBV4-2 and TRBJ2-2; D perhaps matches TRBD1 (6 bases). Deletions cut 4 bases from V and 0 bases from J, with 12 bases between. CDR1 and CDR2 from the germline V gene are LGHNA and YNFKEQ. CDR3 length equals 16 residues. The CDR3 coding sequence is TGTGCCAGCAGCCCTCAGGGGCGTACGAACACCGGGGAGCTGTTTTTT. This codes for CASSPQGRTNTGELFF.

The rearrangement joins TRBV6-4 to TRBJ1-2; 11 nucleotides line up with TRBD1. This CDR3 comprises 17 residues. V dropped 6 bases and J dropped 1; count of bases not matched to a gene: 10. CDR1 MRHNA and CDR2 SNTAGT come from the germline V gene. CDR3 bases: TGTGCCAGCAGAGACCGGACAGGGGGCAGAGGTAACTATGGCTACACCTTC. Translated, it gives CASRDRTGGRGNYGYTF.

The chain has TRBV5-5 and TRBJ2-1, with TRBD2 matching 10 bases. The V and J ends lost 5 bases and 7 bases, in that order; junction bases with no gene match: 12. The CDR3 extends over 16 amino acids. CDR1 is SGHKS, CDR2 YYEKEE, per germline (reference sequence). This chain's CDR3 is CASSFRLAGVGNEQFF. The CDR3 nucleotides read TGTGCCAGCAGTTTCCGGCTAGCGGGAGTTGGGAATGAGCAGTTCTTC.

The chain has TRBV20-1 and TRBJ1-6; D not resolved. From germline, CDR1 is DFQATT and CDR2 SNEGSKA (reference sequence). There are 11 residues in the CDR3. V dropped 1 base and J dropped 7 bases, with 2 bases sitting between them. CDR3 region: CSARVNSPLHF. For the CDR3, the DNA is TGCAGTGCTAGAGTAAATTCACCCCTCCACTTT.

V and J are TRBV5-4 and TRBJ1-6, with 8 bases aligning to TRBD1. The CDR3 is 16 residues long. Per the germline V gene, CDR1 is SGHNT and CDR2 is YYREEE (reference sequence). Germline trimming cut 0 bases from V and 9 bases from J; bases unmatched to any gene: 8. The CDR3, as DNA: TGTGCCAGCAGCTTGGACTCAGGGGGCAGGGGTTCACCCCTCCACTTT. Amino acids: CASSLDSGGRGSPLHF.